Presented here are 25 T cell receptor beta chains from one specimen sequenced in a study of neurological immune-mediated disorders (dated by TCRdb to 2018 to 2020). The library was produced with 5' RACE. Instrument on record: Illumina HiSeq 2500. Starting from the raw public reads, TCRdb applied fastp trimming at Q25, assembled clones with MiXCR and retained in-frame beta chains. A single entry per CDR3 protein holds the most common genes and DNA from its merged rows. This sample holds about 120,000 distinct CDR3 sequences; more than 2.5% were observed only once. The ten largest clonotypes hold 1% to 1.5% of the sample. The sequenced sample was PBMCs. Every receptor here comes from a woman in her twenties or thirties with multiple sclerosis.

This clonotype was seen many times. The chain recombines TRBV5-1 with TRBJ1-1; TRBD1 matches 7 bases. Trimming cost V 1 base and J 8 bases; bases outside gene matches: 2. The CDR3 extends over 12 amino acids. Per the germline V gene, CDR1 is SGHRS and CDR2 is YFSETQ. The CDR3 loop reads CASSLPGQEAFF. The CDR3 coding sequence is TGCGCCAGCAGCTTGCCGGGACAGGAAGCTTTCTTT.

This CDR3 reads CAVQEGYGYTF. The DNA for the CDR3 is TGTGCCGTACAAGAAGGGTATGGCTACACCTTC. The V call is TRBV7-6, the J call TRBJ1-2, with D unclear. Trimming cost V 11 bases and J 5 bases, with 12 bases left between them. Germline assignment: CDR1 SGHVS and CDR2 FNYEAQ. The CDR3 spans 11 residues.

This clonotype was observed a handful of times. This chain joins TRBV10-2 and TRBJ1-2, with D uncertain. This CDR3 contains 12 residues. The germline V and J ends were trimmed by 11 bases and 4 bases, with 14 bases remaining between them. The V gene's germline CDR1 is WSHSY and CDR2 SAAADI. CDR3 DNA sequence: TGCGCCTGCTATGGAGGAGCCTATGGCTACACCTTC. This sequence encodes CACYGGAYGYTF.

This clonotype was counted at least ten times. The chain is built from TRBV4-3 and TRBJ2-7, with a possible D match to TRBD2 (5 bases). The CDR3 has 14 residues. Germline CDR1 and CDR2: LGHNA and YSLEER. V was cut by 0 bases and J by 3 bases, with 9 bases left in between. The CDR3 sequence is CASSQETEVYEQYF. The CDR3 DNA reads as TGCGCCAGCAGCCAAGAGACGGAGGTCTACGAGCAGTACTTC.

This clonotype was seen many times. As DNA, the CDR3 is TGTGCCAGCAGCCCTTCCGGACAGGCGTTCACGAGGGGCAATGAGCAGTTCTTC. It specifies CASSPSGQAFTRGNEQFF. The chain recombines TRBV7-2 with TRBJ2-1; 7 nucleotides align to TRBD1. The length of the CDR3 is 18 residues. Germline V gives CDR1 SGHTA, CDR2 FQGNSA. The J segment lost 6 bases and the V segment lost 5 bases, leaving 19 bases of the junction unmatched. Supplemented by reference TRBV7-2 and TRBJ2-1, the full variable domain reads GAGVSQSPSNKVTEKGKDVELRCDPISGHTALYWYRQSLGQGLEFLIYFQGNSAPDKSGLPSDRFSAERTGGSVSTLTIQRTQQEDSAVYLCASSPSGQAFTRGNEQFFGPGTRLTVL.

Many counts were recorded for this clonotype. J is TRBJ2-2 and V is TRBV15; TRBD2 is a possible D gene (6 bases). The ends were cut back, 3 bases at V and 1 base at J, with 6 bases in the middle. CDR1 and CDR2 (germline): LNHNV, YYDKDF (reference sequence). This CDR3 spans 14 amino acids. The CDR3 region has the DNA TGTGCCACCAGCAGGGGACTGAACACCGGGGAGCTGTTTTTT. Its translation: CATSRGLNTGELFF.

This clonotype was recorded at least ten times. J is TRBJ2-2 and V is TRBV5-1, with TRBD1 as a possible D gene (7 bases). Trimming left V 0 bases short and J 5 bases short, with 11 bases between. The germline V gene has CDR1 SGHRS and CDR2 YFSETQ. The CDR3 sequence is 15 residues long. The CDR3 is CASSLAAGGTGELFF. In DNA, the CDR3 is TGCGCCAGCAGCTTGGCCGCAGGGGGGACCGGGGAGCTGTTTTTT.

This clonotype occurred many times. V usage is TRBV27 and J usage is TRBJ1-4, with 9 bases that match TRBD1. This CDR3 has 14 amino acids. Germline lookup yields CDR1 MNHEY and CDR2 SMNVEV (reference sequence). The V and J ends lost 6 bases and 7 bases, in that order; junction bases with no gene match: 6. CDR3 protein: CASRPDRGFEKLFF. As DNA, the CDR3 is TGTGCCAGCAGGCCGGACAGGGGATTTGAAAAACTGTTTTTT.

This clonotype was counted at least ten times. The V and J genes are TRBV6-6 and TRBJ2-3; a possible D gene is TRBD2 (6 bases). The V gene's germline CDR1 is MNHNY and CDR2 SVGAGI (reference sequence). V gave up 6 bases and J gave up 0 bases, with 13 bases separating them. This CDR3 has 15 residues. Written as DNA, the CDR3 is TGTGCCAGCAGCCTTTCTAGCGCTAGCACAGATACGCAGTATTTT. It specifies CASSLSSASTDTQYF.

Ten or more counts support this clonotype. The V gene is TRBV14, the J gene TRBJ2-7; TRBD1 might be the D (5 bases). V lost 0 bases and J 3 bases, leaving 9 bases between the germline ends. Germline CDR1 SGHDN, CDR2 FVKESK. This CDR3 region has 14 residues. The CDR3 DNA reads TGTGCCAGCAGCCAAGACTGGACAAACTACGAGCAGTACTTC. It specifies CASSQDWTNYEQYF.

This clonotype was counted at least ten times. This sequence joins TRBV18 and TRBJ2-3; TRBD1 aligns across 7 bases. Germline V CDR1 and CDR2: KGHSH, LQKENI. This CDR3 has 18 residues. V gave up 1 base and J gave up 4 bases; unmatched junction bases: 14. DNA for the CDR3: TGTGCCAGCTCACCACGCCTATCCGGGACAGAAAAATCAGATACGCAGTATTTT. Residues: CASSPRLSGTEKSDTQYF.

This clonotype was counted at least ten times. The chain joins TRBV29-1 to TRBJ1-1; TRBD1 aligns across 7 bases. With 6 bases clipped from V and 7 bases from J, the junction kept 8 bases outside the gene matches. The CDR3 runs to 12 residues. Germline CDR1 is SQVTM and CDR2 is ANQGSEA. This chain's CDR3 is CSVLSSGGEAFF. CDR3 bases: TGCAGCGTCCTATCTTCAGGGGGTGAAGCTTTCTTT.

This clonotype was counted many times. The rearrangement links TRBV20-1 to TRBJ2-7, with 11 bases fitting TRBD1. V lost 3 bases to trimming and J lost 7 bases; unmatched junction nucleotides: 2. The germline V gene encodes CDR1 DFQATT and CDR2 SNEGSKA (reference sequence). The CDR3 is 12 amino acids. The CDR3 loop reads CSARGTGGEQYF. DNA of the CDR3: TGCAGTGCTAGGGGGACAGGGGGTGAGCAGTACTTC.

In its sample, this clonotype was seen a few times. The CDR3 spells CASSLLTSKNIQYF. Here the CDR3 DNA reads TGTGCCAGCAGCTTATTGACAAGCAAAAACATTCAGTACTTC. V gene TRBV7-9 combines with J gene TRBJ2-4; D gene ambiguous. This CDR3 has 14 residues. With 2 bases removed from V and 3 bases from J, the gap between germline ends came to 8 bases. CDR1 is SEHNR and CDR2 is FQNEAQ in the germline V gene (reference sequence).

Ten or more counts support this clonotype. The V and J genes are TRBV10-3 and TRBJ2-7; D might be TRBD1 (7 bases). CDR3 length: 17 amino acids. V was trimmed by 3 bases and J by 3 bases, leaving 21 bases between them. Germline CDR1 ENHRY, CDR2 SYGVKD. In DNA, the CDR3 is TGTGCCATCAGTGAAATCTCGGCGGGACAGCCTAACTACGAGCAGTACTTC. It encodes CAISEISAGQPNYEQYF.

This clonotype was observed many times. One junction end does not reproduce the germline sequence, and a read error may be involved. V gene TRBV7-2 combines with J gene TRBJ2-7; D gene uncertain. CDR1 is SGHTA and CDR2 is FQGNSA in the germline V gene. The CDR3 totals 14 residues. In DNA form, the CDR3 reads TGTGCCAGCGGCTTTCCTATCTTCCCCCCCGAGCAGTACTTC. It is translated as CASGFPIFPPEQYF.

V and J are TRBV6-1 and TRBJ1-1; D may be TRBD1 (6 bases). Trimming cost V 5 bases and J 10 bases, with 29 bases left between them. Germline values: CDR1 MNHNS, CDR2 SASEGT. The CDR3 is 17 residues long. The DNA for the CDR3 is TGTGCCAGCAGTTCTCAGAGCAGGGGAGTCGGACTGCCTGCAGCTTTCTTT. Residues: CASSSQSRGVGLPAAFF.

This clonotype was detected many times. The chain has TRBV9 and TRBJ2-2; unclear D gene. Germline V CDR1 and CDR2: SGDLS, YYNGEE. The CDR3 covers 16 residues. Trimming took off 0 bases at V and 8 bases at J, with 17 bases between the two ends. The CDR3 here is CASSVAPQAANGELFF. In DNA, the CDR3 is TGTGCCAGCAGCGTAGCGCCGCAGGCGGCAAATGGGGAGCTGTTTTTT.

This clonotype has ten or more counts. The rearrangement links TRBV19 to TRBJ1-5; D not certain. V was pared by 3 bases and J by 0 bases, with 9 bases between. The CDR3 consists of 15 residues. From germline, CDR1 is LNHDA and CDR2 SQIVND (reference sequence). The CDR3 coding sequence is TGTGCCAGTAGTATTTCCGGGGATAGCAATCAGCCCCAGCATTTT. This codes for CASSISGDSNQPQHF.

This clonotype appeared many times. The chain links TRBV5-1 to TRBJ1-2, with D perhaps matching TRBD1 (6 bases). V lost 4 bases, J lost 6 bases, and 13 bases lay in between. The CDR3 sequence is 13 residues long. Germline V gene lookup returns CDR1 SGHRS and CDR2 YFSETQ. The CDR3 DNA reads TGCGCCAGCAGCCTCGAGCAGGGGAATGGCTACACCTTC. Its protein is CASSLEQGNGYTF.

There are many counts of this clonotype. J is TRBJ2-1 and V is TRBV12-3 or TRBV12-4, with 9 bases that match TRBD1. The CDR3 spans 15 residues. Germline trimming cut 4 bases from V and 7 bases from J; bases unmatched to any gene: 8. CDR3 region: CASSWGQGVWNEQFF. The DNA for the CDR3 is TGTGCCAGCAGTTGGGGACAGGGAGTTTGGAATGAGCAGTTCTTC.

This clonotype was seen repeatedly, ten times or more. The V call is TRBV7-9, the J call TRBJ2-7; weak D call: TRBD2 (6 bases). The CDR3 extends over 14 amino acids. Germline V gives CDR1 SEHNR, CDR2 FQNEAQ (reference sequence). V dropped 5 bases and J dropped 2 bases, with 13 bases sitting between them. CDR3 sequence (DNA): TGTGCCAGCAGCCCGGGGGAGCGCGCCTACGAGCAGTACTTC. Protein sequence: CASSPGERAYEQYF.

This clonotype has ten or more counts. The chain employs TRBV15 and TRBJ1-1; D gene unclear. The CDR3 is 14 residues long. Per the germline V gene, CDR1 is LNHNV and CDR2 is YYDKDF (reference sequence). Between the trimmed V and J ends, which lost 1 base and 1 base, there was a span of 7 bases. The CDR3 sequence: CATSRGGENTEAFF. The CDR3 DNA sequence: TGTGCCACCAGCAGAGGAGGCGAGAACACTGAAGCTTTCTTT.

This clonotype has a count of ten or more. The chain uses TRBV20-1 and TRBJ1-2, with 12 bases identical to TRBD1. The CDR3 is made up of 16 amino acids. Germline CDR1 reads DFQATT; CDR2 reads SNEGSKA (reference sequence). The J segment lost 4 bases and the V segment lost 4 bases, leaving 10 bases of the junction unmatched. The CDR3 DNA reads as TGCAGTGCTATCCGCGCGGGACAGGGGGCGGGCTATGGCTACACCTTC. The encoded protein is CSAIRAGQGAGYGYTF.

This clonotype was counted many times. This rearrangement joins TRBV20-1 to TRBJ2-1, with TRBD1 identical over 8 bases. V trimming: 6 bases; J trimming: 5 bases; junction bases outside the gene matches: 6. Germline V gene data show CDR1 as DFQATT and CDR2 as SNEGSKA (reference sequence). The CDR3 is 13 residues long. The CDR3 loop reads CSADRGNHNEQFF. As DNA, the CDR3 is TGCAGTGCAGACAGGGGAAACCACAATGAGCAGTTCTTC.